Listed below are T cell receptor beta chains from one sample, sequenced in a study of identical twins. TCRdb recomputed calls from the 5' RACE reads with MiXCR, one row per CDR3 protein. The sample has hundreds of thousands of distinct CDR3 sequences, 8.6% seen once. The same sample was also studied in work on yellow fever vaccine responses in identical twins.

The sample was PBMCs. These TCRs come from a woman younger than 35 in good health. The CDR3 runs from the conserved cysteine through the conserved F or W. Fields, in order: V gene, CDR3 length, J gene, clone size, D gene, CDR3 DNA, CDR3 protein. A D gene is named only where the DNA matches it firmly. Clone size appears in some rows only: once, few, many, or a class for an expanded clone.

v_call: TRBV25-1; cdr3_length: 13; j_call: TRBJ1-1; clone_size: many; d_call: -; cdr3_nt: TGTGCCAGCAGTAATCAGGGTGGCACTGAAGCTTTCTTT; cdr3_aa: CASSNQGGTEAFF
v_call: TRBV4-3; cdr3_length: 19; j_call: TRBJ2-6; clone_size: -; d_call: TRBD1; cdr3_nt: TGCGCCAGCAGCCAATTAGGGGACAGATTTTTCTCTGGGGCCAACGTCCTGACTTTC; cdr3_aa: CASSQLGDRFFSGANVLTF
v_call: TRBV6-5; cdr3_length: 17; j_call: TRBJ2-5; clone_size: -; d_call: -; cdr3_nt: TGTGCCAGCAGTTCCCCCCACCTACCTAGCGTCCAAGAGACCCAGTACTTC; cdr3_aa: CASSSPHLPSVQETQYF
v_call: TRBV27; cdr3_length: 14; j_call: TRBJ2-3; clone_size: -; d_call: -; cdr3_nt: TGTGCCAGCAGTTACGGGAGAGGGGGAGATACGCAGTATTTT; cdr3_aa: CASSYGRGGDTQYF
v_call: TRBV7-9; cdr3_length: 17; j_call: TRBJ2-7; clone_size: -; d_call: -; cdr3_nt: TGTGCCAGCAGCTCCTCCGGCGCAGGGGATGGCGGCTACGAGCAGTACTTC; cdr3_aa: CASSSSGAGDGGYEQYF
v_call: TRBV12-3/TRBV12-4; cdr3_length: 15; j_call: TRBJ2-7; clone_size: -; d_call: -; cdr3_nt: TGTGCCAGCAGTTCTCAGGCGGAATTCTCCTACGAGCAGTACTTC; cdr3_aa: CASSSQAEFSYEQYF
v_call: TRBV7-2; cdr3_length: 15; j_call: TRBJ2-5; clone_size: -; d_call: -; cdr3_nt: TGTGCCAGCAGCTTAGACGGGGGGCGGGGGGAGACCCAGTACTTC; cdr3_aa: CASSLDGGRGETQYF
v_call: TRBV6-2/TRBV6-3; cdr3_length: 15; j_call: TRBJ2-1; clone_size: few; d_call: TRBD2; cdr3_nt: TGTGCCAGCAGTTACGCTGCGGGAGGTTACAATGAGCAGTTCTTC; cdr3_aa: CASSYAAGGYNEQFF
v_call: TRBV7-2; cdr3_length: 16; j_call: TRBJ2-3; clone_size: -; d_call: TRBD2; cdr3_nt: TGTGCCAGCAGCTTGGGGCCGCAGCGGGGGGCAGATACGCAGTATTTT; cdr3_aa: CASSLGPQRGADTQYF
v_call: TRBV7-9; cdr3_length: 14; j_call: TRBJ1-2; clone_size: few; d_call: -; cdr3_nt: TGTGCCAGCAGCTTAGGATCGGAACTCTATGGCTACACCTTC; cdr3_aa: CASSLGSELYGYTF
v_call: TRBV5-1; cdr3_length: 11; j_call: TRBJ1-1; clone_size: few; d_call: -; cdr3_nt: TGCGCCAGCAGCTTGGGGGAAATGGCTTTCTTT; cdr3_aa: CASSLGEMAFF
v_call: TRBV4-3; cdr3_length: 15; j_call: TRBJ2-7; clone_size: -; d_call: -; cdr3_nt: TGCGCCAGCAGCCAAGATCGGGAGATGTCCTACGAGCAGTACTTC; cdr3_aa: CASSQDREMSYEQYF
v_call: TRBV27; cdr3_length: 14; j_call: TRBJ1-2; clone_size: many; d_call: TRBD1; cdr3_nt: TGTGCCAGCAGACCGACAGGGAACCATTATGGCTACACCTTC; cdr3_aa: CASRPTGNHYGYTF
v_call: TRBV3-1; cdr3_length: 16; j_call: TRBJ1-1; clone_size: many; d_call: -; cdr3_nt: TGTGCCAGCAGCCCCCTCTTGTACGAGACCTTCACTGAAGCTTTCTTT; cdr3_aa: CASSPLLYETFTEAFF
v_call: TRBV21-1; cdr3_length: 17; j_call: TRBJ2-3; clone_size: many; d_call: -; cdr3_nt: TGTGCCAGCAGCAAAGGCCCCGGGACAGGTTCGGTAGATACGCAGTATTTT; cdr3_aa: CASSKGPGTGSVDTQYF
v_call: TRBV3-1; cdr3_length: 15; j_call: TRBJ1-5; clone_size: many; d_call: TRBD1; cdr3_nt: TGTGCCAGCAGCCCGGGACAGAGAAGCAATCAGCCCCAGCATTTT; cdr3_aa: CASSPGQRSNQPQHF
v_call: TRBV28; cdr3_length: 12; j_call: TRBJ1-4; clone_size: few; d_call: -; cdr3_nt: TGTGCCAGCAGTCAAGTTAATGAAAAACTGTTTTTT; cdr3_aa: CASSQVNEKLFF
v_call: TRBV7-8; cdr3_length: 16; j_call: TRBJ1-1; clone_size: -; d_call: -; cdr3_nt: TGTGCCAGCAGCTTAGCGTCTGGCAGGGGGAACACTGAAGCTTTCTTT; cdr3_aa: CASSLASGRGNTEAFF
v_call: TRBV13; cdr3_length: 15; j_call: TRBJ2-4; clone_size: many; d_call: -; cdr3_nt: TGTGCCAGCAGCAGGGGGAGGGCGGCCAAAAACATTCAGTACTTC; cdr3_aa: CASSRGRAAKNIQYF
v_call: TRBV3-1; cdr3_length: 17; j_call: TRBJ2-1; clone_size: -; d_call: TRBD2; cdr3_nt: TGTGCCAGCAGCCAAGGCGCGGGGGGCCCGGCCCCCAATGAGCAGTTCTTC; cdr3_aa: CASSQGAGGPAPNEQFF
v_call: TRBV20-1; cdr3_length: 13; j_call: TRBJ2-7; clone_size: -; d_call: -; cdr3_nt: TGCAGTGCTAGAAGAGTAGGGTTCTACGAGCAGTACTTC; cdr3_aa: CSARRVGFYEQYF
v_call: TRBV9; cdr3_length: 15; j_call: TRBJ2-7; clone_size: -; d_call: -; cdr3_nt: TGTGCCAGCAGCGTAGAGGGAAGCAGGGGTTACGAGCAGTACTTC; cdr3_aa: CASSVEGSRGYEQYF
v_call: TRBV5-5; cdr3_length: 14; j_call: TRBJ2-7; clone_size: few; d_call: -; cdr3_nt: TGTGCCAGCAGCTTGGAGGGGTTGATCTACGAGCAGTACTTC; cdr3_aa: CASSLEGLIYEQYF
v_call: TRBV29-1; cdr3_length: 12; j_call: TRBJ2-1; clone_size: -; d_call: -; cdr3_nt: TGCAGCGTCGACGGACTTAACAATGAGCAGTTCTTC; cdr3_aa: CSVDGLNNEQFF
v_call: TRBV5-1; cdr3_length: 14; j_call: TRBJ2-5; clone_size: -; d_call: -; cdr3_nt: TGCGCCAGCAGCTTGGAACGGATTCAAGAGACCCAGTACTTC; cdr3_aa: CASSLERIQETQYF
v_call: TRBV4-1; cdr3_length: 16; j_call: TRBJ2-1; clone_size: -; d_call: -; cdr3_nt: TGCGCCAGCAGCCAATATCTGGGTAACTCCTACAATGAGCAGTTCTTC; cdr3_aa: CASSQYLGNSYNEQFF
v_call: TRBV11-2; cdr3_length: 15; j_call: TRBJ2-1; clone_size: few; d_call: -; cdr3_nt: TGTGCCAGCAGCCCCTACCCGGGACTGGACAATGAGCAGTTCTTC; cdr3_aa: CASSPYPGLDNEQFF
v_call: TRBV7-2; cdr3_length: 16; j_call: TRBJ2-2; clone_size: -; d_call: -; cdr3_nt: TGTGCCAGCAACTCCCTGAAGGGGGGGAACACCGGGGAGCTGTTTTTT; cdr3_aa: CASNSLKGGNTGELFF
v_call: TRBV7-9; cdr3_length: 13; j_call: TRBJ2-7; clone_size: -; d_call: -; cdr3_nt: TGTGCCAGCAGCTTTCGTAAGGGCGGCGAGCAGTACTTC; cdr3_aa: CASSFRKGGEQYF
v_call: TRBV6-2/TRBV6-3; cdr3_length: 14; j_call: TRBJ2-3; clone_size: few; d_call: -; cdr3_nt: TGTGCCATCGGACGCTCGGCTAGCACAGATACGCAGTATTTT; cdr3_aa: CAIGRSASTDTQYF
v_call: TRBV19; cdr3_length: 14; j_call: TRBJ1-4; clone_size: -; d_call: -; cdr3_nt: TGTGCCAGTAATTCACAGGGTTCGAATGAAAAACTGTTTTTT; cdr3_aa: CASNSQGSNEKLFF
v_call: TRBV20-1; cdr3_length: 17; j_call: TRBJ2-1; clone_size: -; d_call: -; cdr3_nt: TGCTGTGTTCTGTGCCTGGCTTCGGGAATGGGGGCTAATGAGCAGTTCTTC; cdr3_aa: CCVLCLASGMGANEQFF
v_call: TRBV19; cdr3_length: 16; j_call: TRBJ2-4; clone_size: few; d_call: -; cdr3_nt: TGTGCCAGTAGTATCGGTCTTGGTAGGGAAGGGAACATTCAGTACTTC; cdr3_aa: CASSIGLGREGNIQYF
v_call: TRBV7-2; cdr3_length: 14; j_call: TRBJ2-3; clone_size: -; d_call: -; cdr3_nt: TGTGCCAGCAGCGGACGAGGGGGTACAGATACGCAGTATTTT; cdr3_aa: CASSGRGGTDTQYF
v_call: TRBV30; cdr3_length: 12; j_call: TRBJ2-7; clone_size: -; d_call: -; cdr3_nt: TGTGCCTGGAGTGTACGCTTTGGCGAGCAGTACTTC; cdr3_aa: CAWSVRFGEQYF
v_call: TRBV12-3/TRBV12-4; cdr3_length: 13; j_call: TRBJ2-1; clone_size: many; d_call: -; cdr3_nt: TGTGCCAGCAGTCCCCGCGGGGACAATGAGCAGTTCTTC; cdr3_aa: CASSPRGDNEQFF
v_call: TRBV12-3/TRBV12-4; cdr3_length: 16; j_call: TRBJ2-3; clone_size: -; d_call: TRBD1; cdr3_nt: TGTGCCAGCAGTTTTGGGCAGGGGGCTGGGACAGATACGCAGTATTTT; cdr3_aa: CASSFGQGAGTDTQYF
v_call: TRBV29-1; cdr3_length: 15; j_call: TRBJ2-3; clone_size: few; d_call: TRBD2; cdr3_nt: TGCAGCGTTGAACGTAGCGGGGGGAACACAGATACGCAGTATTTT; cdr3_aa: CSVERSGGNTDTQYF
v_call: TRBV5-1; cdr3_length: 13; j_call: TRBJ1-1; clone_size: few; d_call: -; cdr3_nt: TGCGCCAGCAGCTTGGGGGCAAGTCCTGAAGCTTTCTTT; cdr3_aa: CASSLGASPEAFF
v_call: TRBV29-1; cdr3_length: 13; j_call: TRBJ1-1; clone_size: -; d_call: -; cdr3_nt: TGCAGCGCCGGACAGCTTATGAACACTGAAGCTTTCTTT; cdr3_aa: CSAGQLMNTEAFF
v_call: TRBV11-2; cdr3_length: 13; j_call: TRBJ2-7; clone_size: few; d_call: -; cdr3_nt: TGTGCCAGCAGCTTATTACCAACCTACGAGCAGTACTTC; cdr3_aa: CASSLLPTYEQYF
v_call: TRBV20-1; cdr3_length: 16; j_call: TRBJ2-4; clone_size: many; d_call: -; cdr3_nt: TGCAGTGCTAGCCCCCATGGGGTGGTGGCCAAAAACATTCAGTACTTC; cdr3_aa: CSASPHGVVAKNIQYF
v_call: TRBV6-1; cdr3_length: 13; j_call: TRBJ1-1; clone_size: many; d_call: TRBD1; cdr3_nt: TGTGCCAGCAGTCGACAGGGTAGCACTGAAGCTTTCTTT; cdr3_aa: CASSRQGSTEAFF
v_call: TRBV6-1; cdr3_length: 14; j_call: TRBJ1-4; clone_size: few; d_call: -; cdr3_nt: TGTGCCAGCAGTTACGGCTTCACTAATGAAAAACTGTTTTTT; cdr3_aa: CASSYGFTNEKLFF
v_call: TRBV12-3/TRBV12-4; cdr3_length: 15; j_call: TRBJ1-5; clone_size: few; d_call: TRBD1; cdr3_nt: TGTGCCAGCAGTTTTGACAGGGGGGTTCCTCAGCCCCAGCATTTT; cdr3_aa: CASSFDRGVPQPQHF